Below are 5 T cell receptor beta chains sequenced from a single sample in a study of blood T cell repertoires in COVID-19. The assay was immunoSEQ multiplex PCR, and TCRdb's table has in-frame clones only and misses some. The sample has more than 65,000 clones, approximately 79% seen once. Sequencing was carried out using peripheral blood. The source of these receptors is a woman aged 60-75 years with acute or convalescent COVID-19.

The chain carries TRBV10-3 and TRBJ2-7, with TRBD1 identical over 7 bases. J gave up 2 bases and V 4 bases, and 2 bases lay outside the gene matches. Germline V lookup: CDR1 ENHRY, CDR2 SYGVKD. CDR3 size: 13 residues. The CDR3 nucleotides read TGTGCCATCAGTGCCGGGACAGCCTACGAGCAGTACTTC. As protein: CAISAGTAYEQYF.

The chain couples TRBV4-3 to TRBJ2-1, with 10 bases aligning to TRBD1. The CDR3 extends over 15 amino acids. Germline values: CDR1 LGHNA, CDR2 YSLEER. V shed 4 bases and J 4 bases; nucleotides not matched to a gene: 4. CDR3 sequence: CASSLGTGVYNEQFF. CDR3 DNA: TGCGCCAGCAGCCTGGGGACAGGGGTGTACAATGAGCAGTTCTTC.

V is TRBV19 and J is TRBJ1-6; TRBD1 aligns across 7 bases. Germline CDR1 LNHDA, CDR2 SQIVND (reference sequence). This CDR3 contains 13 residues. V was pared by 9 bases and J by 4 bases, with 3 bases of the junction left unmatched. Here the CDR3 DNA reads TGTGCCAGCAGGGGACAGTATAATTCACCCCTCCACTTT. It is translated as CASRGQYNSPLHF.

Only a few counts were recorded for this clone. The genes are TRBV19 and TRBJ1-2, with D unresolved. CDR3 length equals 13 residues. The ends were cut back, 7 bases at V and 1 base at J, with 10 bases in the middle. Germline CDR1 and CDR2: LNHDA and SQIVND (reference sequence). CDR3 nucleotide sequence: TGTGCCAGTAAAGTTTTCGGTAACTATGGCTACACCTTC. Protein sequence: CASKVFGNYGYTF.

This clone was picked up a small number of times. This chain joins TRBV7-9 and TRBJ2-3; 7 bases agree with TRBD1. V shed 5 bases and J 3 bases; nucleotides not matched to a gene: 11. CDR1 and CDR2 (germline): SEHNR, FQNEAQ (reference sequence). The CDR3 contains 16 residues. The CDR3 is CASSPGQPVQTDTQYF. The CDR3 bases are TGTGCCAGCAGCCCGGGACAGCCCGTTCAGACAGATACGCAGTATTTT.